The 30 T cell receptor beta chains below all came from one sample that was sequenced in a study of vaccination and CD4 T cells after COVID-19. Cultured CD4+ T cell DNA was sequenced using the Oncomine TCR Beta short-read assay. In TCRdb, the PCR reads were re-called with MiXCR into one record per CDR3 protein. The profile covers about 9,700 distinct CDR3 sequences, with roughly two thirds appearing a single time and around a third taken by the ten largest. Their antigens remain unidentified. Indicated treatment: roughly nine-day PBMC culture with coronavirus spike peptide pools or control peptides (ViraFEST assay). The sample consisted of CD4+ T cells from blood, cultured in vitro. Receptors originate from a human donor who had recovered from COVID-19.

In nucleotides, the CDR3 is TGCAGCGTTGAAGAAGGAGGGGGAGAGACCCAGTACTTC. Protein: CSVEEGGGETQYF. This sequence joins TRBV29-1 and TRBJ2-5, with D perhaps assigned TRBD1 or TRBD2 (6 bases each). Germline assignment: CDR1 SQVTM and CDR2 ANQGSEA. Trimming stripped 0 bases from V and 4 bases from J, with 9 bases between. The CDR3 totals 13 residues.

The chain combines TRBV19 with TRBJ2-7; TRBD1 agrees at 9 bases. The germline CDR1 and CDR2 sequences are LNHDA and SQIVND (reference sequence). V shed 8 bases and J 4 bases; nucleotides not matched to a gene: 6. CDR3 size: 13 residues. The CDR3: CASSGQGGYEQYF. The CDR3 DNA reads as TGTGCCAGTTCGGGACAGGGAGGGTACGAGCAGTACTTC.

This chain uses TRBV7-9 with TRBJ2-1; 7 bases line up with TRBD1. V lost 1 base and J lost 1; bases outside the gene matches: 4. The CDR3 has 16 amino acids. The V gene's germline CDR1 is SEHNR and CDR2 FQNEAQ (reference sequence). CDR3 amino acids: CASSLEATGSYNEQFF. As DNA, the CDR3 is TGTGCCAGCAGCTTAGAGGCGACAGGGTCCTACAATGAGCAGTTCTTC.

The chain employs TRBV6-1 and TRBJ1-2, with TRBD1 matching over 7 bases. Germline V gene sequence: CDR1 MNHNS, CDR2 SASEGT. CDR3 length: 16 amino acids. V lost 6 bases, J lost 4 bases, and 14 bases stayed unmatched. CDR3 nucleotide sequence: TGTGCCAGCAGCTCCCATAATACACAGGGGCGCTATGGCTACACCTTC. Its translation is CASSSHNTQGRYGYTF.

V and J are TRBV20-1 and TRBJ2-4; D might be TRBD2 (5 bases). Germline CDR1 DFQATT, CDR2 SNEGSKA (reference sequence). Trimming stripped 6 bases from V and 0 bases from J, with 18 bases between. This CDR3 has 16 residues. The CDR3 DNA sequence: TGCAGTGCCCGGGCTAGCTTCGTGGTAGCCAAAAACATTCAGTACTTC. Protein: CSARASFVVAKNIQYF.

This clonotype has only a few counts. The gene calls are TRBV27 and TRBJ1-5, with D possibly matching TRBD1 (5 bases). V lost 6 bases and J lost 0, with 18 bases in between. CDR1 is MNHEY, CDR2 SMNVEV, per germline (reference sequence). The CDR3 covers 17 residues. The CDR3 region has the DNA TGTGCCAGCAGCCGTATGACTGGGGGGGATAGCAATCAGCCCCAGCATTTT. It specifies CASSRMTGGDSNQPQHF.

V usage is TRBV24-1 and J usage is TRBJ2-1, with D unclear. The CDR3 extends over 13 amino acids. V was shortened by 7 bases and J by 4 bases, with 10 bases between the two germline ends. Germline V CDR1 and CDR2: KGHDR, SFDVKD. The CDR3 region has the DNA TGTGCCACCAGCCGAACCAGTTACAATGAGCAGTTCTTC. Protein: CATSRTSYNEQFF.

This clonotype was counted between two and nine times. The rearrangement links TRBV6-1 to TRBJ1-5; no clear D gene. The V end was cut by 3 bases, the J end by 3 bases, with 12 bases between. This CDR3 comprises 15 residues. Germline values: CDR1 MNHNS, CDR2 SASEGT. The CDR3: CASSEGLDPNQPQHF. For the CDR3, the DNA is TGTGCCAGCAGTGAGGGCCTCGATCCCAATCAGCCCCAGCATTTT.

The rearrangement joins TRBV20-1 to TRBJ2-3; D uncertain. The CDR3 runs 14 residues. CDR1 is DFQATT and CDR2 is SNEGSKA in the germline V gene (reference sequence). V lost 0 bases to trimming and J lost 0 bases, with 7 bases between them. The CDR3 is CSARDFDSTDTQYF. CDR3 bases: TGCAGTGCTAGAGATTTCGATAGCACAGATACGCAGTATTTT.

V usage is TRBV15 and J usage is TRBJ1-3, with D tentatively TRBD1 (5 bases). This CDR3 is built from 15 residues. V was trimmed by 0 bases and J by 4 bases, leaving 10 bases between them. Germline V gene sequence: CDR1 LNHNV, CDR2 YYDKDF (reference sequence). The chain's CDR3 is CATSRDQGRGNTIYF. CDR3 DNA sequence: TGTGCCACCAGCAGAGATCAGGGACGAGGAAACACCATATATTTT. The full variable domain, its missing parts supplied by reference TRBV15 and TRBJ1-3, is DAMVIQNPRYQVTQFGKPVTLSCSQTLNHNVMYWYQQKSSQAPKLLFHYYDKDFNNEADTPDNFQSRRPNTSFCFLDIRSPGLGDTAMYLCATSRDQGRGNTIYFGEGSWLTVV.

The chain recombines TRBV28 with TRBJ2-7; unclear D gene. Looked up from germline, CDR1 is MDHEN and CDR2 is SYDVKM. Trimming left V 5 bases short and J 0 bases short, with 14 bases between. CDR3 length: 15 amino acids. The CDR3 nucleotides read TGTGCCAGCAGTCCTCCAAGGGCAACCTCCTACGAGCAGTACTTC. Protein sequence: CASSPPRATSYEQYF.

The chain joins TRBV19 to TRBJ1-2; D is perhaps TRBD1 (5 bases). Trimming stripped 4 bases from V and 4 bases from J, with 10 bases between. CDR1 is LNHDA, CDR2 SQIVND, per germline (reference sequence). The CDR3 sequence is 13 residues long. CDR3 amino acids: CASSKEGPYGYTF. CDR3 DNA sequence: TGTGCCAGTAGTAAAGAGGGACCCTATGGCTACACCTTC.

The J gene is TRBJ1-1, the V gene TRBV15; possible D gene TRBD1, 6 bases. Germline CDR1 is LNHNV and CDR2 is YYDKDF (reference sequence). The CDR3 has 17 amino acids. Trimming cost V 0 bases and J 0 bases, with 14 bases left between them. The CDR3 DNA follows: TGTGCCACCAGCAGAGATGATAAGGGGGGAATGAACACTGAAGCTTTCTTT. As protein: CATSRDDKGGMNTEAFF.

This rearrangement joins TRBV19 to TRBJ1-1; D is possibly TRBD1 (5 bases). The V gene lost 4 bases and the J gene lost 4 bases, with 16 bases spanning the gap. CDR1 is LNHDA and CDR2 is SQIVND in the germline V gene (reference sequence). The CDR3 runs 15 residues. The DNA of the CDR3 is TGTGCCAGTAGTACCTCATCCAGGGTGGCCACTGAAGCTTTCTTT. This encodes CASSTSSRVATEAFF.

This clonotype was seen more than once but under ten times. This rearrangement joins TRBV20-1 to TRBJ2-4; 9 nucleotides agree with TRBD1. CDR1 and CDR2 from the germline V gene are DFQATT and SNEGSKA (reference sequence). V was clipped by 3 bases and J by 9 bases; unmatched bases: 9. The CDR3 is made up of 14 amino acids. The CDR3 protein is CSARARTGVSIQYF. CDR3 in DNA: TGCAGTGCTAGGGCCCGGACAGGGGTGAGCATTCAGTACTTC.

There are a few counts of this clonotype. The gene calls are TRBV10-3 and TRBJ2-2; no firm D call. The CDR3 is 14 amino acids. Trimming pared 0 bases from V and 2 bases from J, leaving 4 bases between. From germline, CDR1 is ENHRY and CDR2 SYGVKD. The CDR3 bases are TGTGCCATCAGTGAGTCTATTAACACCGGGGAGCTGTTTTTT. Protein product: CAISESINTGELFF.

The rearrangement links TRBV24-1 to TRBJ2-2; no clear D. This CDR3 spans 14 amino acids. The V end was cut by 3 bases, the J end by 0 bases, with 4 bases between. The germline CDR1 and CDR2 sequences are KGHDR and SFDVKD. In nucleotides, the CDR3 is TGTGCCACCAGTGATCTCACGAACACCGGGGAGCTGTTTTTT. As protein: CATSDLTNTGELFF.

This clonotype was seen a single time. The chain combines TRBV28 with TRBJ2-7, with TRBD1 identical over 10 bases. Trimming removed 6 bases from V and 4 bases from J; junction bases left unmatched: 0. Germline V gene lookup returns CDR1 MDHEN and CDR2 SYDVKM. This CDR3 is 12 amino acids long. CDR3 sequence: CASRDRGYEQYF. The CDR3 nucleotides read TGTGCCAGCAGGGACAGGGGGTACGAGCAGTACTTC. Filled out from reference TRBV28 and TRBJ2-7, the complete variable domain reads DVKVTQSSRYLVKRTGEKVFLECVQDMDHENMFWYRQDPGLGLRLIYFSYDVKMKEKGDIPEGYSVSREKKERFSLILESASTNQTSMYLCASRDRGYEQYFGPGTRLTVT.

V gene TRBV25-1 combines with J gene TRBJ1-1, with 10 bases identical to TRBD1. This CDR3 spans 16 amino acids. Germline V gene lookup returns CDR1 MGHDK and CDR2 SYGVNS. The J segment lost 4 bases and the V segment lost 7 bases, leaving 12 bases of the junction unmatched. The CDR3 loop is CASTQSGTGVPTEAFF. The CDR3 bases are TGTGCCAGCACCCAATCAGGGACAGGGGTTCCCACTGAAGCTTTCTTT.

CDR3 in DNA: TGTGCCAGCACAAAGGGGGTTAGCGACAATGAGCAGTTCTTC. This gives the protein CASTKGVSDNEQFF. The V call is TRBV7-9, the J call TRBJ2-1; D possibly corresponds to TRBD1 (6 bases). The CDR3 consists of 14 residues. V shed 7 bases and J shed 5 bases, with 15 bases lying between them. Germline values: CDR1 SEHNR, CDR2 FQNEAQ (reference sequence). The full variable domain, with the rest looked up from reference TRBV7-9 and TRBJ2-1, is DTGVSQNPRHKITKRGQNVTFRCDPISEHNRLYWYRQTLGQGPEFLTYFQNEAQLEKSRLLSDRFSAERPKGSFSTLEIQRTEQGDSAMYLCASTKGVSDNEQFFGPGTRLTVL.

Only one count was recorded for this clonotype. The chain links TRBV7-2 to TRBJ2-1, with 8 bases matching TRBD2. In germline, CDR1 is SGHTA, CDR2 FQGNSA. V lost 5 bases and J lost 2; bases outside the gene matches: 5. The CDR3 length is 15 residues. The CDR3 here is CASSPGTRTYNEQFF. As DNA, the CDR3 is TGTGCCAGCAGCCCCGGGACTAGAACCTACAATGAGCAGTTCTTC.

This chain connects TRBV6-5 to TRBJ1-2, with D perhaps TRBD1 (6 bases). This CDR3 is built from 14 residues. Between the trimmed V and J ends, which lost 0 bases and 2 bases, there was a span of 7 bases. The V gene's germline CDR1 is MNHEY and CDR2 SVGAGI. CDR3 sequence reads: CASSYSGGNYGYTF. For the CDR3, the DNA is TGTGCCAGCAGTTACTCGGGGGGCAACTATGGCTACACCTTC.

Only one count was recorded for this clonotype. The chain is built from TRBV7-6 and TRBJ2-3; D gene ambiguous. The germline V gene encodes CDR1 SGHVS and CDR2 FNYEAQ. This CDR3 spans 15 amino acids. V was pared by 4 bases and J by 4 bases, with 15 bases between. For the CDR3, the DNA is TGTGCCAGCAGCTCAAAGAGGTCGAGGTCAGATACGCAGTATTTT. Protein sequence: CASSSKRSRSDTQYF.

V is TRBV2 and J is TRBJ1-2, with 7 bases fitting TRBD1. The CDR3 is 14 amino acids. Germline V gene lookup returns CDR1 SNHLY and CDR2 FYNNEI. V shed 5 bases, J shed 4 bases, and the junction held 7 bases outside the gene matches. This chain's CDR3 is CASSRDSGAYGYTF. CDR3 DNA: TGTGCCAGCAGTCGGGACAGCGGAGCCTATGGCTACACCTTC.

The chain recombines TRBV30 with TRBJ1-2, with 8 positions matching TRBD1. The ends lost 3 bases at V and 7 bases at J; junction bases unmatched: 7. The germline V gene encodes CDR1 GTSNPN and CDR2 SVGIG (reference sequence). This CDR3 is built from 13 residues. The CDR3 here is CAWSDRGLGGYTF. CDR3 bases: TGTGCCTGGAGCGACAGGGGCCTAGGTGGCTACACCTTC.

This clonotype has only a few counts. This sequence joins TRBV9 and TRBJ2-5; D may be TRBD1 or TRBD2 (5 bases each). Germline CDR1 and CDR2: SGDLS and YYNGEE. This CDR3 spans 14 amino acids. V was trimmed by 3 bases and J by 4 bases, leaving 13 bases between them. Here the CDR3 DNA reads TGTGCCAGCAGCGCGACGACGGGGCGAGAGACCCAGTACTTC. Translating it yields CASSATTGRETQYF.

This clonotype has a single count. The CDR3 region is CSARVRADTGELFF. The CDR3 bases are TGCAGTGCTAGGGTCAGGGCGGACACCGGGGAGCTGTTTTTT. The chain has TRBV20-1 and TRBJ2-2; TRBD1 might be the D (5 bases). The germline V gene has CDR1 DFQATT and CDR2 SNEGSKA (reference sequence). V was pared by 3 bases and J by 3 bases, with 11 bases between. The CDR3 consists of 14 residues.

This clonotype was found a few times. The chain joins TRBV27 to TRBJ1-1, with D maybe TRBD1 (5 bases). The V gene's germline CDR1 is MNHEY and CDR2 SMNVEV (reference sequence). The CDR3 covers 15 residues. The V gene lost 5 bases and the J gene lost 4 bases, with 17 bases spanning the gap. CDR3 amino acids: CASSIDRRESTEAFF. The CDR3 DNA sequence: TGTGCCAGCAGTATTGACAGACGGGAGAGCACTGAAGCTTTCTTT.

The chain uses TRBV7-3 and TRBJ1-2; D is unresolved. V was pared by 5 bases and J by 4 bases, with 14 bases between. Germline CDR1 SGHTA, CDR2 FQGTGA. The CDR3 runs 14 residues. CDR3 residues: CASSTPTDLYGYTF. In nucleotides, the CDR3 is TGTGCCAGCAGCACACCGACGGACCTCTATGGCTACACCTTC.

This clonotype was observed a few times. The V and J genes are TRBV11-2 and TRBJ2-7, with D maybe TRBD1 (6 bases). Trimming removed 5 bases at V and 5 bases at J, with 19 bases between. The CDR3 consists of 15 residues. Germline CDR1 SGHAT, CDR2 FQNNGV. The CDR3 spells CASSPRGGPGDEQYF. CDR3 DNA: TGTGCCAGCAGCCCCCGCGGAGGCCCAGGGGACGAGCAGTACTTC.